Given below is one TCR beta chain in context. As yet, its antigen is unknown. This sample is drawn from a study of T cell responses to AZD1222 COVID-19 vaccine. Study-level points and caveats: Across spike, vaccine-associated CD4 TCRs were found, dominant at 160-218 and 743-854. Just 5 to 7 AZD1222 recipients tested seropositive at baseline. Clonal diversity may have been underestimated in mostly white British donors.

Germline CDR1 and CDR2: LGHNA and YNFKEQ. Trimming cost V 4 bases and J 0 bases, with 16 bases left between them. This CDR3 has 17 amino acids. Only in-frame clones appear in the TCRdb table, and some are missing; sequencing was by immunoSEQ multiplex PCR. The repertoire holds about 110,000 clones, with around 87% as singletons. The chain recombines TRBV4-2 with TRBJ1-5, with unresolved D. Sample: peripheral blood, taken on day 0 of AZD1222 vaccination. The receptor was isolated from an adult in good health. The CDR3 DNA reads TGTGCCAGCAGCCTCACCCCATCCGAGGTTAGCAATCAGCCCCAGCATTTT. Its translation is CASSLTPSEVSNQPQHF.